The 14 T cell receptor beta chains in this list originate from one sample, sequenced in a study of vaccination and CD4 T cells after COVID-19. No antigen is known for these receptors. Oncomine TCR Beta short-read sequencing was applied to DNA from cultured CD4+ T cells. One entry per CDR3 protein, called by TCRdb with MiXCR from the PCR reads. The repertoire holds approximately 14,000 distinct CDR3 sequences, with 52% as singletons. The treatment was: approximately nine-day PBMC culture with coronavirus spike peptide pools or control peptides (ViraFEST assay). The sequencing sample was made of CD4+ T cells from blood, cultured in vitro. These receptors were taken from a human donor who had recovered from COVID-19.

The chain is built from TRBV24-1 and TRBJ2-2; a possible D gene is TRBD1 (5 bases). Looked up from germline, CDR1 is KGHDR and CDR2 is SFDVKD. CDR3 length: 14 amino acids. Trimming shortened V by 5 bases and J by 7 bases, and 13 bases separated the two germline ends. The CDR3 protein is CATSALRGSGELFF. The DNA for the CDR3 is TGTGCCACCAGTGCCCTAAGGGGAAGCGGGGAGCTGTTTTTT.

There are a few counts of this clonotype. The J gene is TRBJ1-2, the V gene TRBV7-9; 11 nucleotides line up with TRBD1. The CDR3 loop spans 19 amino acids. In germline, CDR1 is SEHNR, CDR2 FQNEAQ (reference sequence). After removal of 5 bases from V and 3 bases from J, the junction contained 17 bases not matched to a gene. CDR3 coding DNA: TGTGCCAGCAGCCGATCTTGGGGACAGGGGGTCGGGTTTGACTATGGCTACACCTTC. It yields the protein CASSRSWGQGVGFDYGYTF. The whole variable domain, filled in from reference TRBV7-9 and TRBJ1-2, reads DTGVSQNPRHKITKRGQNVTFRCDPISEHNRLYWYRQTLGQGPEFLTYFQNEAQLEKSRLLSDRFSAERPKGSFSTLEIQRTEQGDSAMYLCASSRSWGQGVGFDYGYTFGSGTRLTVV.

The chain has TRBV24-1 and TRBJ2-7; D gene ambiguous. CDR3 length equals 11 residues. CDR1 is KGHDR and CDR2 is SFDVKD in the germline V gene. Deletions cut 3 bases from V and 4 bases from J, with 3 bases between. The CDR3, as DNA: TGTGCCACCAGTGATCAATACGAGCAGTACTTC. This translates into CATSDQYEQYF.

The chain combines TRBV28 with TRBJ2-5, with a weak D call TRBD2 (6 bases). V lost 6 bases to trimming and J lost 10 bases, with 24 bases between them. Germline V gene data show CDR1 as MDHEN and CDR2 as SYDVKM. CDR3 length: 15 residues. The CDR3 bases are TGTGCCAGCAGCCGCCGGGGAGATAGCGGCCTATTCCAGTACTTC. Translated: CASSRRGDSGLFQYF.

The chain couples TRBV5-6 to TRBJ1-1, with 7 bases matching TRBD1. The CDR3 totals 15 residues. Germline CDR1 reads SGHDT; CDR2 reads YYEEEE. V was clipped by 4 bases and J by 5 bases; unmatched bases: 11. CDR3 sequence (DNA): TGTGCCAGCAGCCCCGGACAGGCCTCAGGGACTGAAGCTTTCTTT. Its translation is CASSPGQASGTEAFF.

The chain has TRBV6-2 or TRBV6-3 and TRBJ2-5, with D possibly being TRBD1 or TRBD2 (5 bases each). From germline, CDR1 is MNHEY and CDR2 SVGEGT. This CDR3 is 15 amino acids long. V was shortened by 6 bases and J by 4 bases, with 18 bases between the two germline ends. The CDR3 DNA reads as TGTGCCAGCAGCCTTCGGCTAGCTGGGGGAGAGACCCAGTACTTC. Encoded protein: CASSLRLAGGETQYF.

This clonotype has just one count. The chain has TRBV29-1 and TRBJ2-7, with 12 nucleotides matching TRBD1. Germline-derived CDR1 and CDR2 are SQVTM and ANQGSEA. The CDR3 is made up of 14 amino acids. With 7 bases clipped from V and 7 bases from J, the junction kept 11 bases outside the gene matches. This chain's CDR3 is CSAGGGQGAGEQYF. CDR3 nucleotides: TGCAGCGCAGGAGGGGGACAGGGGGCGGGTGAGCAGTACTTC.

The V gene is TRBV7-8, the J gene TRBJ1-4, with 10 bases lining up with TRBD1. This CDR3 spans 12 amino acids. CDR1 and CDR2 (germline): SGHVS, FQNEAQ. The J segment lost 14 bases and the V segment lost 4 bases, leaving 4 bases of the junction unmatched. The CDR3 here is CASSSGQGGLFF. In DNA form, the CDR3 reads TGTGCCAGCAGCTCCGGACAGGGGGGCCTGTTTTTT.

This clonotype came up once. The genes are TRBV9 and TRBJ2-1; either TRBD1 or TRBD2 may fit D (5 bases each). The CDR3 covers 12 residues. Trimming stripped 2 bases from V and 9 bases from J, with 9 bases between. Germline CDR1 reads SGDLS; CDR2 reads YYNGEE. This CDR3 is CASSVGGTEQFF. CDR3 coding DNA: TGTGCCAGCAGCGTTGGGGGTACTGAGCAGTTCTTC. Full variable domain (outside the CDR3, taken from reference TRBV9 and TRBJ2-1): DSGVTQTPKHLITATGQRVTLRCSPRSGDLSVYWYQQSLDQGLQFLIQYYNGEERAKGNILERFSAQQFPDLHSELNLSSLELGDSALYFCASSVGGTEQFFGPGTRLTVL.

This clonotype was picked up a small number of times. This rearrangement joins TRBV7-8 to TRBJ2-3; D ambiguous. The CDR3 consists of 14 residues. Trimming took 5 bases from V and 11 from J, leaving 20 bases between them. CDR1 is SGHVS and CDR2 is FQNEAQ in the germline V gene. The CDR3 nucleotides are TGTGCCAGCAGCACCGCAAGTTCGTTTTTTGGGCAGTATTTT. Its translation is CASSTASSFFGQYF.

The CDR3 protein is CASSLRGAGRFNSYTF. In nucleotides, the CDR3 is TGTGCCAGCAGTTTGCGGGGCGCGGGGAGATTTAACAGCTACACCTTC. The chain employs TRBV12-3 or TRBV12-4 and TRBJ1-2; D possibly corresponds to TRBD1 (5 bases). The CDR3 has 16 residues. V was shortened by 3 bases and J by 9 bases, with 23 bases between the two germline ends.

The CDR3 loop reads CASSIDSYTEAFF. The CDR3 DNA is TGTGCCAGCAGCATTGACAGTTACACTGAAGCTTTCTTT. V and J are TRBV11-2 and TRBJ1-1; possible D gene TRBD1, 5 bases. The CDR3 spans 13 residues. The V and J ends lost 5 bases and 3 bases respectively, with 10 bases between them. Germline CDR1 is SGHAT and CDR2 is FQNNGV.

The V and J genes are TRBV20-1 and TRBJ2-1, with 11 bases that match TRBD2. The closer fit of TRBJ2-7 to the DNA end suggests the J call may be wrong. The CDR3 is made up of 14 amino acids. Germline V gene data show CDR1 as DFQATT and CDR2 as SNEGSKA (reference sequence). The CDR3, as DNA: TGCAGTGCATACCCTAGCGGGGGGTCCTACGAGCAGTACTTC. As protein: CSAYPSGGSYEQYF.

The chain links TRBV11-2 to TRBJ1-5; possibly TRBD1 for D (6 bases). Between the trimmed V and J ends, which lost 2 bases and 4 bases, there was a span of 12 bases. CDR1 is SGHAT, CDR2 FQNNGV, per germline. This CDR3 is built from 15 residues. The CDR3 is CASSLSRGGNQPQHF. CDR3 nucleotide sequence: TGTGCCAGCAGCTTAAGCAGGGGAGGAAATCAGCCCCAGCATTTT. The full variable domain, with the rest looked up from reference TRBV11-2 and TRBJ1-5, is EAGVAQSPRYKIIEKRQSVAFWCNPISGHATLYWYQQILGQGPKLLIQFQNNGVVDDSQLPKDRFSAERLKGVDSTLKIQPAKLEDSAVYLCASSLSRGGNQPQHFGDGTRLSIL.